These 28 T cell receptor beta chains originate from one sample sequenced in a study of T cell responses to AZD1222 COVID-19 vaccine. Libraries were prepared by immunoSEQ multiplex PCR; TCRdb keeps only in-frame clonotypes and omits some of them. This sample has fewer than 120,000 clones, with about nine tenths found just once. The sample consisted of peripheral blood, taken on day 0 of AZD1222 vaccination. All receptors derive from an adult in good health.

In its sample, this clone is medium-sized. The V and J genes are TRBV5-1 and TRBJ1-6; D call uncertain. The CDR3 has 16 residues. V was shortened by 4 bases and J by 2 bases, with 13 bases between the two germline ends. Germline V gene sequence: CDR1 SGHRS, CDR2 YFSETQ. The CDR3 reads CASSVGAPTYNSPLHF. The CDR3 nucleotides read TGCGCCAGCAGCGTAGGAGCGCCTACCTATAATTCACCCCTCCACTTT.

The J gene is TRBJ1-4, the V gene TRBV7-3, with D possibly TRBD1 on 6 matching bases. This CDR3 region has 14 residues. Trimming stripped 4 bases from V and 10 bases from J, with 16 bases between. CDR1 and CDR2 (germline): SGHTA, FQGTGA. The CDR3 DNA sequence: TGTGCCAGCAGCTCACGCAGGGGTTATAGAAAACTGTTTTTT. Its translation: CASSSRRGYRKLFF.

The chain links TRBV11-3 to TRBJ2-1; D gene uncertain. Between the trimmed V and J ends, which lost 3 bases and 0 bases, there was a span of 6 bases. In germline, CDR1 is SGHNT, CDR2 YENEEA. This CDR3 is 14 amino acids long. Here the CDR3 reads CASSFVGSYNEQFF. CDR3 DNA: TGTGCCAGCAGCTTCGTAGGCTCCTACAATGAGCAGTTCTTC.

The CDR3 nucleotides read TGTGCCAGCAGCTATTGGGGGGAAAACACCATATATTTT. Translated: CASSYWGENTIYF. This sequence joins TRBV5-6 and TRBJ1-3; D is perhaps TRBD1 (5 bases). V lost 3 bases and J lost 6, with 10 bases in between. The CDR3 has 13 amino acids. Germline V gene sequence: CDR1 SGHDT, CDR2 YYEEEE.

The rearrangement uses TRBV5-1 and TRBJ1-2; D perhaps matches TRBD1 (5 bases). The CDR3 runs to 17 residues. Germline CDR1 SGHRS, CDR2 YFSETQ. V was clipped by 3 bases and J by 3 bases, with 21 bases between them. CDR3 residues: CASSSDPWGSADYGYTF. Here the CDR3 DNA reads TGCGCCAGCAGCTCCGACCCCTGGGGCAGCGCCGACTATGGCTACACCTTC. Supplemented by reference TRBV5-1 and TRBJ1-2, the full variable domain reads KAGVTQTPRYLIKTRGQQVTLSCSPISGHRSVSWYQQTPGQGLQFLFEYFSETQRNKGNFPGRFSGRQFSNSRSEMNVSTLELGDSALYLCASSSDPWGSADYGYTFGSGTRLTVV.

The chain uses TRBV15 and TRBJ2-7, with TRBD2 matching 13 bases. The CDR3 has 17 residues. Germline V lookup: CDR1 LNHNV, CDR2 YYDKDF (reference sequence). V lost 0 bases and J lost 2; bases outside the gene matches: 4. The CDR3 region is CATSRDLGTSGAYEQYF. The CDR3 bases are TGTGCCACCAGCAGAGATCTGGGGACTAGCGGGGCCTACGAGCAGTACTTC.

The gene calls are TRBV28 and TRBJ2-1; TRBD2 might be the D (7 bases). The V and J ends lost 8 bases and 3 bases respectively, with 20 bases between them. CDR1 MDHEN and CDR2 SYDVKM come from the germline V gene. The CDR3 is made up of 16 amino acids. The CDR3 sequence is CASSTSGRGLYNEQFF. Here the CDR3 DNA reads TGTGCCAGCTCAACTTCTGGGCGGGGGCTCTACAATGAGCAGTTCTTC. The full variable domain, rest sourced from reference TRBV28 and TRBJ2-1, is DVKVTQSSRYLVKRTGEKVFLECVQDMDHENMFWYRQDPGLGLRLIYFSYDVKMKEKGDIPEGYSVSREKKERFSLILESASTNQTSMYLCASSTSGRGLYNEQFFGPGTRLTVL.

This clone appeared once. This chain links TRBV9 with TRBJ2-3, with 7 bases matching TRBD1. This CDR3 has 16 amino acids. CDR1 is SGDLS, CDR2 YYNGEE, per germline. After removal of 0 bases from V and 2 bases from J, the junction contained 6 bases not matched to a gene. The CDR3 DNA sequence: TGTGCCAGCAGCGTAGGAGGTGGGACAGTCACAGATACGCAGTATTTT. It specifies CASSVGGGTVTDTQYF.

J is TRBJ2-7 and V is TRBV3-1 (or the pseudogene TRBV3-2), with no clear D. The ends were cut back, 1 base at V and 7 bases at J, with 11 bases in the middle. The CDR3 is 13 amino acids. In germline, CDR1 is LGHDT, CDR2 YNNKEL (reference sequence). CDR3 nucleotide sequence: TGTGCCAGCAGCCAAGGGCTAGGAAGGGAGCAGTACTTC. Its translation is CASSQGLGREQYF.

Only one count was recorded for this clone. The chain links TRBV11-2 to TRBJ1-3; D not certain. The V end was cut by 5 bases, the J end by 0 bases, with 17 bases between. This CDR3 spans 17 amino acids. CDR1 and CDR2 (germline): SGHAT, FQNNGV. For the CDR3, the DNA is TGTGCCAGCAGCCTTAGCCCGACCTTACGCTCTGGAAACACCATATATTTT. Residues: CASSLSPTLRSGNTIYF.

The table lists this clone with a count of one. The gene calls are TRBV3-1 (or the pseudogene TRBV3-2) and TRBJ2-2, with D perhaps matching TRBD1 (6 bases). The V gene's germline CDR1 is LGHDT and CDR2 YNNKEL (reference sequence). Between the trimmed V and J ends, which lost 0 bases and 4 bases, there was a span of 15 bases. The CDR3 is made up of 17 amino acids. CDR3 region: CASSQDYLGGITGELFF. The CDR3 DNA is TGTGCCAGCAGCCAAGATTACCTAGGGGGTATCACCGGGGAGCTGTTTTTT.

The rearrangement joins TRBV9 to TRBJ2-3, with a weak D call TRBD2 (5 bases). Trimming took off 4 bases at V and 0 bases at J, with 12 bases between the two ends. Germline CDR1 is SGDLS and CDR2 is YYNGEE. The CDR3 runs to 15 residues. The CDR3 sequence is CASSLRGDSTDTQYF. The CDR3 bases are TGTGCCAGCAGCCTACGGGGAGATAGCACAGATACGCAGTATTTT.

This clone was counted a single time. V is TRBV12-3 or TRBV12-4 and J is TRBJ2-7; possible D gene TRBD1, 6 bases. The CDR3 consists of 13 residues. Deletions cut 5 bases from V and 2 bases from J, with 10 bases between. The CDR3 nucleotides read TGTGCCAGCAGTACGTCAGGGGCCTACGAGCAGTACTTC. It encodes CASSTSGAYEQYF.

Notes on this clone: A read error may produce the germline difference seen at one junction end. V usage is TRBV2 and J usage is TRBJ1-1, with no clear D. This CDR3 is built from 11 residues. Germline V lookup: CDR1 SNHLY, CDR2 FYNNEI. CDR3 region: CALSLNTEAFF. CDR3 DNA sequence: TGCGCCCTCAGTTTGAACACTGAAGCTTTCTTT.

The gene calls are TRBV11-2 and TRBJ1-1; D gene ambiguous. The ends were cut back, 1 base at V and 7 bases at J, with 10 bases in the middle. The CDR3 runs to 13 residues. Germline loops: CDR1 SGHAT, CDR2 FQNNGV. CDR3 protein: CASSLVGRVEAFF. CDR3 DNA sequence: TGTGCCAGCAGCTTAGTCGGGCGAGTTGAAGCTTTCTTT.

The V gene is TRBV14, the J gene TRBJ2-7, with D hard to call. CDR1 and CDR2 (germline): SGHDN, FVKESK. The length of the CDR3 is 14 residues. V was clipped by 0 bases and J by 0 bases, with 6 bases between them. CDR3 sequence: CASSQEVGSYEQYF. For the CDR3, the DNA is TGTGCCAGCAGCCAAGAAGTTGGCTCCTACGAGCAGTACTTC.

In this sample, this clone turned up once. J is TRBJ1-5 and V is TRBV6-5; D ambiguous. V was shortened by 0 bases and J by 0 bases, with 6 bases between the two germline ends. The CDR3 extends over 15 amino acids. CDR1 and CDR2 from the germline V gene are MNHEY and SVGAGI. CDR3 amino acids: CASSYSGDSNQPQHF. In DNA, the CDR3 is TGTGCCAGCAGTTACTCCGGGGATAGCAATCAGCCCCAGCATTTT.

V usage is TRBV12-3 or TRBV12-4 and J usage is TRBJ1-5, with D possibly TRBD1 on 6 matching bases. Trimming cost V 6 bases and J 6 bases, with 12 bases left between them. The CDR3 is 13 residues long. CDR3 protein: CASSLGGAQPQHF. The CDR3 bases are TGTGCCAGCAGCCTCGGGGGGGCTCAGCCCCAGCATTTT.

The chain links TRBV7-6 to TRBJ2-7; D unclear. V shed 3 bases and J shed 2 bases, with 8 bases lying between them. The CDR3 is 13 residues long. Germline CDR1 SGHVS, CDR2 FNYEAQ. DNA for the CDR3: TGTGCCAGCAGCTTTGCGGAGACCTACGAGCAGTACTTC. It specifies CASSFAETYEQYF. The variable domain in full, completed from reference TRBV7-6 and TRBJ2-7, reads GAGVSQSPRYKVTKRGQDVALRCDPISGHVSLYWYRQALGQGPEFLTYFNYEAQQDKSGLPNDRFSAERPEGSISTLTIQRTEQRDSAMYRCASSFAETYEQYFGPGTRLTVT.

The V gene is TRBV6-1, the J gene TRBJ1-4; TRBD1 might be the D (6 bases). This CDR3 is 12 amino acids long. Germline CDR1 MNHNS, CDR2 SASEGT. The V end was cut by 2 bases, the J end by 12 bases, with 10 bases between. CDR3 sequence: CASSEFSGELFF. The CDR3 coding sequence is TGTGCCAGCAGTGAATTCTCAGGGGAACTGTTTTTT.

This clone was seen a single time. The chain uses TRBV2 and TRBJ1-4; a weak D match, TRBD1 (6 bases). Germline CDR1 and CDR2: SNHLY and FYNNEI. The CDR3 runs 15 residues. V dropped 6 bases and J dropped 6 bases, with 17 bases sitting between them. The CDR3 DNA reads TGTGCCAGCAGCAGTAACAGGGTAGGGGATGAAAAACTGTTTTTT. Protein: CASSSNRVGDEKLFF.

V and J are TRBV11-3 and TRBJ1-3; tentatively, D is TRBD1 (5 bases). This CDR3 has 14 residues. V shed 3 bases and J shed 3 bases, with 9 bases lying between them. Germline V CDR1 and CDR2: SGHNT, YENEEA. This CDR3 reads CASSLGPIGNTIYF. The CDR3 region has the DNA TGTGCCAGCAGCTTGGGGCCTATTGGAAACACCATATATTTT.

In its sample, this clone was seen a few times. The chain recombines TRBV12-3 or TRBV12-4 with TRBJ2-7; D is undetermined. The CDR3 sequence is 13 residues long. V was clipped by 2 bases and J by 2 bases, with 7 bases between them. Here the CDR3 reads CASSLREAYEQYF. In nucleotides, the CDR3 is TGTGCCAGCAGTTTAAGGGAAGCCTACGAGCAGTACTTC.

The chain couples TRBV2 to TRBJ1-2; tentatively, D is TRBD1 (5 bases). CDR1 is SNHLY, CDR2 FYNNEI, per germline. Trimming pared 6 bases from V and 2 bases from J, leaving 10 bases between. The CDR3 covers 13 residues. This chain's CDR3 is CASSVGGNYGYTF. CDR3 nucleotides: TGTGCCAGCAGCGTGGGGGGGAACTATGGCTACACCTTC.

V and J are TRBV28 and TRBJ1-1; D may be TRBD1 (5 bases). Germline values: CDR1 MDHEN, CDR2 SYDVKM. The CDR3 is made up of 14 amino acids. The ends were cut back, 1 base at V and 4 bases at J, with 10 bases in the middle. This CDR3 is CASSLSGAGTEAFF. In DNA form, the CDR3 reads TGTGCCAGCAGTTTATCCGGGGCCGGCACTGAAGCTTTCTTT.

The V gene is TRBV5-1, the J gene TRBJ2-2; D may correspond to TRBD1 or TRBD2 (5 bases each). The CDR3 has 15 residues. The V gene's germline CDR1 is SGHRS and CDR2 YFSETQ. V lost 7 bases and J lost 5, with 18 bases in between. CDR3 sequence: CASGKGPTSTGELFF. The DNA for the CDR3 is TGCGCCAGCGGGAAGGGACCGACCTCGACCGGGGAGCTGTTTTTT.

V is TRBV12-3 or TRBV12-4 and J is TRBJ2-5; 7 bases align to TRBD2. Germline trimming cut 5 bases from V and 0 bases from J; bases unmatched to any gene: 0. The CDR3 totals 13 residues. The CDR3, as DNA: TGTGCCAGCAGTACTAGCGACCAAGAGACCCAGTACTTC. Amino acids: CASSTSDQETQYF.

The chain recombines TRBV4-1 with TRBJ2-7; D unresolved. The germline CDR1 and CDR2 sequences are MGHRA and YSYEKL. The V and J ends lost 0 bases and 1 base respectively, with 13 bases between them. CDR3 size: 16 residues. CDR3 bases: TGCGCCAGCAGCCAAGATGTAAGGGAAAGGTCCTACGAGCAGTACTTC. Its protein product is CASSQDVRERSYEQYF.